Ten or more counts support the clone carrying this T cell receptor (beta chain). Its antigen remains unidentified. 5'RACE template switching generated TCR cDNA, adding a universal primer site and UMIs. Via MiXCR, TCRdb re-called the 5' RACE reads, giving one row per CDR3 protein. The sample includes tens of thousands of distinct CDR3 sequences, more than 5.5% of them seen just once. The data are from a study of T cells after yellow fever vaccination. Study details: In the case of low-cell-number fractions, SMART-Seq v4 Ultra Low Input was used for preparation. Study outcomes and limitations: Though it reached lower strength, the secondary response hit its peak faster, day 5 versus 15. After the booster, 96% of CD4 and roughly nine tenths of CD8 primary-response clones were re-detected.

The specimen was CD8+ T cells sorted from PBMCs, collected less than 6 days after the first yellow fever vaccination. The receptor's source is a man aged 18 to 30 who received the YFV17D yellow fever vaccine.

This CDR3 is CASSTDAFPYEQYF. CDR3 DNA sequence: TGTGCCAGCAGTACGGACGCTTTTCCCTACGAGCAGTACTTC. The chain joins TRBV2 to TRBJ2-7; D uncertain. Per the germline V gene, CDR1 is SNHLY and CDR2 is FYNNEI. V lost 5 bases to trimming and J lost 2 bases, with 13 bases between them. The CDR3 covers 14 residues.